A selection of T cell receptor beta chains follows, all from one sample in a study of T cell responses to AZD1222 COVID-19 vaccine. Sequencing was performed with immunoSEQ multiplex PCR; in TCRdb, only in-frame clones are kept and a portion is missing. The sample contains about 170,000 clones, roughly nine tenths of which appear only once. Sequencing used peripheral blood, obtained 28 days after the second AZD1222 dose. These receptors all stem from an adult who received the AZD1222 COVID-19 vaccine. CDR3s include the opening cysteine and the closing phenylalanine or tryptophan. A D gene is named only where the DNA matches it firmly. Rows may omit the clone size; those that give it use once, few, many or a size class.

. . TRBJ1-1 TRBV18 TGTGCCAGCTCACCAGGGGTTGGGGACACTGAAGCTTTCTTT CASSPGVGDTEAFF
. . TRBJ1-3 TRBV9 TGTGCCAGCACCCGAGACCCTCTCTCTGGAAACACCATATATTTT CASTRDPLSGNTIYF
TRBD1 few TRBJ2-5 TRBV10-3 TGTGCCATCAGTGAAACCCGGGACAGGGTGATGGCCCAGTACTTC CAISETRDRVMAQYF
TRBD1 . TRBJ2-7 TRBV9 TGTGCCAGCAGCGTCTCGACAGGGGAGGACGAGCAGTACTTC CASSVSTGEDEQYF
TRBD1 . TRBJ1-3 TRBV6-1 TGTGCCAGCAGTGAACAGGGGGCTGGAAACACCATATATTTT CASSEQGAGNTIYF
TRBD1 . TRBJ2-5 TRBV12-3/TRBV12-4 TGTGCCAGCAGCCGACAGGGGGACACCCAGTACTTC CASSRQGDTQYF
. . TRBJ1-2 TRBV9 TGTGCCAGCAGCGGGGTCCAAAGGGTGGATGGCTACACCTTC CASSGVQRVDGYTF
TRBD2 . TRBJ2-1 TRBV27 TGTGCCAGCATAATTAGCGGGTCTGGGAATGAGCAGTTCTTC CASIISGSGNEQFF
TRBD2 . TRBJ2-3 TRBV9 TGTGCCAGCAGCCCCAGGACTAGCGGGGGACCCACAGATACGCAGTATTTT CASSPRTSGGPTDTQYF
TRBD1 few TRBJ2-7 TRBV28 TGTGCCAGCAGACGACAGGGGACCTTCGCCTACGAGCAGTACTTC CASRRQGTFAYEQYF
. . TRBJ2-1 TRBV7-9 TGTGCCAGCAGACCCAAAATCAGCTTTCAGGATGAGCAGTTCTTC CASRPKISFQDEQFF
. once TRBJ2-3 TRBV7-9 TGTGCCAGCAGCCCCGGCCGGGTAGATACGCAGTATTTT CASSPGRVDTQYF
TRBD2 . TRBJ2-7 TRBV18 TGTGCCAGCTCACCCCGGCGAGTAGCGGGGGACCCCTCCTACGAGCAGTACTTC CASSPRRVAGDPSYEQYF
TRBD1 . TRBJ1-2 TRBV6-6 TGTGCCAGCAGTTATTCGACAGGGGGCGGGGATGGCTACACCTTC CASSYSTGGGDGYTF
. . TRBJ1-3 TRBV14 TGTGCCAGCAGCCTGAACTCTGGAAACACCATATATTTT CASSLNSGNTIYF
TRBD2 . TRBJ2-7 TRBV5-1 TGCGCCAGCAGCTTACACGGGACTAGCCTCGAGCAGTACTTC CASSLHGTSLEQYF
. many TRBJ1-5 TRBV6-2/TRBV6-3 TGTGCCAGCAGTTTAGAGGGGGGGGAGTGGCAGCCCCAGCATTTT CASSLEGGEWQPQHF
. . TRBJ2-5 TRBV4-1 TGCGCCAGCAGCCAACCACAGGGGACCCAGTACTTC CASSQPQGTQYF
. . TRBJ2-7 TRBV3-1/TRBV3-2 TGTGCCAGCAGCCAAGATACAAGGCTAGGCGAGCAGTACTTC CASSQDTRLGEQYF
. . TRBJ2-7 TRBV6-5 TGTGCCAGCAGTCACCAGTCCCTCGAGCAGTACTTC CASSHQSLEQYF
. . TRBJ1-6 TRBV7-8 TGTGCCAGCAGCTTAGATGGTCCTCCCCCGTATAATTCACCCCTCCACTTT CASSLDGPPPYNSPLHF
. . TRBJ2-3 TRBV5-1 TGCGCCAGCAGCTTGGTTCTCCTAAGCACAGATACGCAGTATTTT CASSLVLLSTDTQYF
. . TRBJ1-1 TRBV2 TGTGCCAGCAGTGAAATTGGGGCCCACGGAAACACTGAAGCTTTCTTT CASSEIGAHGNTEAFF
TRBD1 . TRBJ1-6 TRBV27 TGTGCCAGCAGACCCGGGACAGCAAATTCACCCCTCCACTTT CASRPGTANSPLHF
. . TRBJ2-1 TRBV12-3/TRBV12-4 TGTGCCAGCAGTACTCACAATGAGCAGTTCTTC CASSTHNEQFF
. . TRBJ2-7 TRBV10-1 TGCGCCAGCAGCCCCGGGGGGCACCCCTACGAGCAGTACTTC CASSPGGHPYEQYF
TRBD1 . TRBJ1-5 TRBV4-1 TGCGCCAGCAGCCAATCACAGGGGGGCCTGGAGCCCCAGCATTTT CASSQSQGGLEPQHF
. . TRBJ1-6 TRBV7-2 TGTGCCAGCAGCCCTAGGCAGGTGAACTATAATTCACCCCTCCACTTT CASSPRQVNYNSPLHF
. . TRBJ1-5 TRBV5-1 TGCGCCAGCAGCTTGGAAGCGCGGACAGTTGGTCAGCCCCAGCATTTT CASSLEARTVGQPQHF
. . TRBJ1-2 TRBV10-1 TGCGCCAGCAGCTCCGGACGGAGCTATGGCTACACCTTC CASSSGRSYGYTF
TRBD1 . TRBJ2-7 TRBV27 TGTGCCAGCAGCCAGGACAGGAGCCACGCCTACGAGCAGTACTTC CASSQDRSHAYEQYF
. . TRBJ1-2 TRBV5-6 TGTGCCAGCAGCTTAGCCCTCTATGGCTACACCTTC CASSLALYGYTF
. . TRBJ2-7 TRBV5-4 TGTGCCAGCAGCTTGTCGGGACGGAAAACCTACGAGCAGTACTTC CASSLSGRKTYEQYF
. . TRBJ2-2 TRBV4-1 TGCGCCAGCAGCCAAATCGGGGGGAACACCGGGGAGCTGTTTTTT CASSQIGGNTGELFF
. . TRBJ2-5 TRBV6-2/TRBV6-3 TGTGCCAGCAGTGGACACCCACGGGAGACCCAGTACTTC CASSGHPRETQYF
. . TRBJ1-4 TRBV19 TGTGCCAGTAGTATTACCCGGAGAACTAATGAAAAACTGTTTTTT CASSITRRTNEKLFF
TRBD1 . TRBJ1-6 TRBV6-5 TGTGCCAGCAGTCCACAGGGGGGATATTCACCCCTCCACTTT CASSPQGGYSPLHF
. . TRBJ1-4 TRBV5-1 TGCGCCAGCAGCTTGGGAACAGGGAGCGGTGAAAAACTGTTTTTT CASSLGTGSGEKLFF
. . TRBJ1-2 TRBV14 TGTGCCAGCAGCCAAGTGTCCAGCCCCGTCTATGGCTACACCTTC CASSQVSSPVYGYTF
TRBD1 . TRBJ2-1 TRBV5-1 TGCGCCAGCAGCACGGGACAGGGGAGCAATGAGCAGTTCTTC CASSTGQGSNEQFF
. . TRBJ2-2 TRBV11-2 TGTGCCAGCAGATCCCCCAAGGGACTCAAACACACCGGGGAGCTGTTTTTT CASRSPKGLKHTGELFF
. . TRBJ1-2 TRBV5-1 TGCGCCAGCAGCTTTCACCCCATAGGCGTCTATGGCTACACCTTC CASSFHPIGVYGYTF
. . TRBJ1-2 TRBV12-3/TRBV12-4 TGTGCCAGCAGTCAAGGTTATGGCTACACCTTC CASSQGYGYTF
. . TRBJ1-2 TRBV3-1/TRBV3-2 TGTGCCAGCAGCTTCGGGCAGGGCTCCTATGGCTACACCTTC CASSFGQGSYGYTF
. . TRBJ2-3 TRBV4-2 TGTGCCAGCAGCCAAGTGTCAGATGGGGATACGCAGTATTTT CASSQVSDGDTQYF
. . TRBJ1-1 TRBV12-5 TGTGCTAGTGGTCTACAAGCGAACACTGAAGCTTTCTTT CASGLQANTEAFF
. . TRBJ1-6 TRBV4-1 TGCGCCAGCAGCCAAGCAGGGAATTCACCCCTCCACTTT CASSQAGNSPLHF
. . TRBJ1-5 TRBV6-1 TGTGCCAGCAGTGATTGGGGTCATAGCAATCAGCCCCAGCATTTT CASSDWGHSNQPQHF
. few TRBJ2-5 TRBV5-8 TGTGCCAGCAGCCCTGGTACGGGGCAATTCCGAGAGACCCAGTACTTC CASSPGTGQFRETQYF
. . TRBJ1-5 TRBV5-8 TGTGCCAGCAGCTTGGGGGCAGCTCAGCCCCAGCATTTT CASSLGAAQPQHF
. . TRBJ1-1 TRBV10-1 TGCGCCAGCAGTGAAGGTTGGGGCACCGGTAGGACTGAAGCTTTCTTT CASSEGWGTGRTEAFF
. . TRBJ1-6 TRBV27 TGTGCCAGCAGTTTTCTGGGGTCACCCCTCCACTTT CASSFLGSPLHF
. once TRBJ1-2 TRBV7-9 TGTGCCAGCAGCCCTCAGGGGCGAGGCGGCTACACCTTC CASSPQGRGGYTF
. . TRBJ1-4 TRBV30 TGTGCCTGGAGTGTACCCTACGCCAGGTGGGCTAATGAAAAACTGTTTTTT CAWSVPYARWANEKLFF
TRBD2 . TRBJ2-1 TRBV6-1 TGTGCCAGCAGTGACCAGAGACTAGCGGGACACTCCTACAATGAGCAGTTCTTC CASSDQRLAGHSYNEQFF
TRBD1 . TRBJ2-3 TRBV6-5 TGTGCCAGCAGTTACTCCTGGGGACAGGGGGTTAATACGCAGTATTTT CASSYSWGQGVNTQYF
. . TRBJ1-2 TRBV7-9 TGTGCCAGCAGAATAGGGGGAGTTGACTATGGCTACACCTTC CASRIGGVDYGYTF
. . TRBJ2-7 TRBV21-1 TGTGCCAGCAGCAAAGCGCTCCGGCGGACAGCGCCCTACGAGCAGTACTTC CASSKALRRTAPYEQYF
. . TRBJ2-5 TRBV18 TGTGCCAGCTCACCCCGGGCCTCGTACCAAGAGACCCAGTACTTC CASSPRASYQETQYF